This T cell receptor beta chain was sequenced during a study of Tregs in tolerant kidney transplant recipients. Looked up from germline, CDR1 is KGHSH and CDR2 is LQKENI. This CDR3 spans 17 amino acids. Trimming pared 3 bases from V and 3 bases from J, leaving 18 bases between. Mixed chimerism was transient after nonmyeloablative marrow transplants from related graft donors. A note on this clone: Its antigen is currently unknown.

General study points: Biological reproducibility was not directly addressed, but technical replication error appeared minimal.

The assay was immunoSEQ multiplex PCR, and TCRdb's table has in-frame clones only and misses some. The data hold about 64,000 clones, with over 75% observed a single time. The receptor comes from a human patient who received a combined kidney and bone marrow transplant. Some of these T cells may belong to the graft donor. Sequencing used CD4+ T cells from blood (PBMCs), obtained 6 months after the transplant. The chain has TRBV18 and TRBJ1-5, with a weak D call TRBD1 (5 bases). Here the CDR3 DNA reads TGTGCCAGCTCACCTCTGTTGGGGTGGGGCCTCAATCAGCCCCAGCATTTT. Its translation is CASSPLLGWGLNQPQHF.